The rows below give T cell receptor beta chains drawn from one sample of a study of cytomegalovirus exposure and HLA in healthy donors. Method: immunoSEQ multiplex PCR; TCRdb's copy keeps in-frame clones and lacks some. This sample has a few hundred thousand clones; over 70% occur once, and the top ten carry about 7.5%. Sequencing used PBMCs. These receptors all stem from a woman aged 55-70 years in good health and CMV-seropositive. CDR3s include the opening cysteine and the closing phenylalanine or tryptophan. The order of the fields is J gene, clone size, D gene, V gene, CDR3 length, CDR3 protein, CDR3 DNA. A D gene is named only where the DNA matches it firmly. Clone sizes are given selectively: once, few, many, or a class where the clone is expanded.

TRBJ1-2	.	.	TRBV27	14	CASSSQVGTSGYTF	TGTGCCAGCAGTTCTCAAGTCGGTACTTCTGGCTACACCTTC
TRBJ2-1	.	.	TRBV2	15	CASKDRLLTQGEQFF	TGTGCCAGCAAGGACAGACTCCTCACACAGGGTGAGCAGTTCTTC
TRBJ2-1	.	TRBD2	TRBV4-1	15	CASSLGTSGTNEQFF	TGCGCCAGCAGCCTAGGGACTAGCGGGACCAATGAGCAGTTCTTC
TRBJ2-3	.	TRBD2	TRBV6-5	14	CASSYRLAEDTQYF	TGTGCCAGCAGTTACCGGCTAGCGGAGGATACGCAGTATTTT
TRBJ2-2	.	TRBD1	TRBV19	13	CATMGQSTGELFF	TGTGCCACTATGGGACAGTCCACCGGGGAGCTGTTTTTT
TRBJ1-2	few	.	TRBV10-2	13	CASSVGRDYGYTF	TGCGCCAGCAGTGTAGGGAGGGACTATGGCTACACCTTC
TRBJ1-4	.	.	TRBV6-6	11	CASRYNEKLFF	TGTGCCAGCAGGTATAATGAAAAACTGTTTTTT
TRBJ1-3	.	.	TRBV6-1	16	CASSEVGGRPGNTIYF	TGTGCCAGCAGTGAAGTAGGAGGGAGGCCTGGAAACACCATATATTTT
TRBJ2-7	.	.	TRBV5-1	13	CASSFGETYEQYF	TGCGCCAGCAGCTTCGGGGAAACCTACGAGCAGTACTTC
TRBJ1-4	.	TRBD1	TRBV5-1	14	CASSLGQGNEKLFF	TGCGCCAGCAGCTTGGGACAGGGAAATGAAAAACTGTTTTTT
TRBJ1-1	once	.	TRBV15	14	CATSRARLHTEAFF	TGTGCCACCAGCAGAGCGAGACTTCACACTGAAGCTTTCTTT
TRBJ2-3	.	.	TRBV5-1	16	CASSSGSRGSTDTQYF	TGCGCCAGCAGCTCCGGCTCGCGCGGGTCCACAGATACGCAGTATTTT
TRBJ2-7	.	.	TRBV7-6	14	CASSAPGKPHEQYF	TGTGCCAGCAGCGCCCCAGGAAAACCCCACGAGCAGTACTTC
TRBJ1-4	.	.	TRBV9	14	CASSVGGPNEKLFF	TGTGCCAGCAGCGTGGGAGGCCCTAATGAAAAACTGTTTTTT
TRBJ1-2	.	.	TRBV6-6	16	CASSYSKQDDWYGYTF	TGTGCCAGCAGTTACTCGAAACAGGACGACTGGTATGGCTACACCTTC
TRBJ2-1	.	TRBD2	TRBV19	12	CASSGGVNEQFF	TGTGCCAGTAGTGGGGGGGTCAATGAGCAGTTCTTC
TRBJ1-5	.	TRBD1	TRBV15	15	CATSRPTGPGQPQHF	TGTGCCACCAGCAGACCGACAGGGCCAGGGCAGCCCCAGCATTTT
TRBJ1-1	.	.	TRBV7-9	14	CSSNPSSEGTEAFF	TGTTCCAGCAACCCCTCCTCTGAGGGCACTGAAGCTTTCTTT
TRBJ1-4	.	.	TRBV28	13	CASRQGWDLKLFF	TGTGCCAGCAGGCAGGGGTGGGATTTAAAACTGTTTTTT
TRBJ2-5	.	.	TRBV2	14	CASSELGGQETQYF	TGTGCCAGCAGTGAGTTGGGAGGACAAGAGACCCAGTACTTC
TRBJ2-3	.	TRBD2	TRBV18	14	CASSGGSDADTQYF	TGTGCCAGCTCCGGCGGGAGTGACGCAGATACGCAGTATTTT
TRBJ1-1	.	.	TRBV6-1	14	CASSPGAQNTEAFF	TGTGCCAGCAGCCCAGGGGCCCAGAACACTGAAGCTTTCTTT
TRBJ2-3	once	TRBD1	TRBV5-1	13	CASRTGDTDTQYF	TGCGCCAGCAGGACAGGGGACACAGATACGCAGTATTTT
TRBJ2-2	.	.	TRBV9	14	CASSVQGNTGELFF	TGTGCCAGCAGCGTACAGGGAAACACCGGGGAGCTGTTTTTT
TRBJ1-3	.	.	TRBV5-1	15	CASSLVSGIGNTIYF	TGCGCCAGCAGCTTGGTTTCAGGGATCGGAAACACCATATATTTT
TRBJ1-2	few	.	TRBV5-6	15	CASSLKIRTRDGYTF	TGTGCCAGCAGCCTCAAAATCCGGACGAGGGATGGCTACACCTTC
TRBJ2-2	once	.	TRBV2	16	CASSERHRSNTGELFF	TGTGCCAGCAGTGAAAGGCACAGAAGTAACACCGGGGAGCTGTTTTTT
TRBJ2-2	.	.	TRBV18	16	CASSPGYSGPAGELFF	TGTGCCAGCTCACCAGGTTACTCAGGGCCTGCCGGGGAGCTGTTTTTT
TRBJ2-1	.	TRBD2	TRBV11-2	19	CASSSSGLAGEGGWNEQFF	TGTGCCAGCAGCTCTAGTGGACTAGCGGGAGAAGGTGGGTGGAATGAGCAGTTCTTC
TRBJ2-1	.	TRBD2	TRBV19	19	CASSTYTIIWEGVQNEQFF	TGTGCCAGTAGTACCTACACCATTATTTGGGAGGGAGTACAGAATGAGCAGTTCTTC
TRBJ2-3	.	.	TRBV12-5	14	CASGFGTFTDTQYF	TGTGCTAGTGGTTTTGGGACTTTCACAGATACGCAGTATTTT
TRBJ2-7	.	.	TRBV5-1	15	CASSLGTVGAYEQYF	TGCGCCAGCAGCTTGGGGACAGTTGGGGCCTACGAGCAGTACTTC
TRBJ1-5	.	.	TRBV27	15	CASSLSQGGNQPQHF	TGTGCCAGCAGTTTAAGTCAGGGTGGCAATCAGCCCCAGCATTTT
TRBJ1-1	.	.	TRBV14	16	CASSQEEGGFNTEAFF	TGTGCCAGCAGCCAAGAGGAAGGGGGATTTAACACTGAAGCTTTCTTT
TRBJ1-1	.	.	TRBV4-1	14	CASSQGTTETKAFF	TGCGCCAGCAGCCAAGGGACGACAGAGACGAAAGCTTTCTTT
TRBJ1-5	.	.	TRBV28	15	CASSLGGVGSQPQHF	TGTGCCAGCAGTTTAGGAGGGGTAGGGAGTCAGCCCCAGCATTTT